One sample yielded the 25 T cell receptor beta chains listed below, sequenced in a study of blood T cells in healthy people across ages. For the second PCR, which ran for roughly 7 to 11 cycles, a sample-barcoded 5' primer and a J-beta primer mix were used. TCRdb used MiXCR to reprocess the 5' RACE reads, holding one entry per CDR3 protein. Found here are hundreds of thousands of distinct CDR3 sequences, roughly two fifths of them singletons; the top ten hold around 30%. Sequenced material: blood. The receptors derive from a man older than 75 in good health.

The chain employs TRBV5-1 and TRBJ2-1; 12 bases are shared with TRBD2. The CDR3 has 16 residues. Germline CDR1 SGHRS, CDR2 YFSETQ. With 5 bases clipped from V and 2 bases from J, the junction kept 5 bases outside the gene matches. CDR3 residues: CASRLLAGGTYNEQFF. DNA for the CDR3: TGCGCCAGCAGGCTACTAGCGGGAGGCACCTACAATGAGCAGTTCTTC.

This clonotype was picked up a small number of times. The rearrangement links TRBV6-2 or TRBV6-3 to TRBJ2-4; the D is unclear. The V end lost 2 bases, the J end lost 9 bases, and 17 bases lay between the germline ends. The CDR3 runs 15 residues. The germline V gene encodes CDR1 MNHEY and CDR2 SVGEGT. This CDR3 is CASSYGGTQWGIQYF. The CDR3 DNA reads as TGTGCCAGCAGTTACGGTGGCACCCAATGGGGCATTCAGTACTTC.

This clonotype appeared a few times. This sequence joins TRBV29-1 and TRBJ2-7; 9 positions match TRBD1. The ends lost 7 bases at V and 4 bases at J; junction bases unmatched: 14. This CDR3 has 15 amino acids. The germline V gene encodes CDR1 SQVTM and CDR2 ANQGSEA. CDR3: CSARDSGDRDYEQYF. The CDR3 nucleotides read TGCAGCGCTCGGGATTCCGGGGACAGGGATTACGAGCAGTACTTC.

The chain combines TRBV14 with TRBJ2-5; TRBD2 agrees at 11 bases. J gave up 2 bases and V 1 base, and 9 bases lay outside the gene matches. Germline CDR1 reads SGHDN; CDR2 reads FVKESK. CDR3 length: 18 residues. The CDR3: CASSQAIAGGPRQETQYF. CDR3 DNA: TGTGCCAGCAGCCAAGCAATAGCGGGAGGGCCGAGGCAAGAGACCCAGTACTTC. Combining the CDR3 with reference TRBV14 and TRBJ2-5 gives the whole variable domain EAGVTQFPSHSVIEKGQTVTLRCDPISGHDNLYWYRRVMGKEIKFLLHFVKESKQDESGMPNNRFLAERTGGTYSTLKVQPAELEDSGVYFCASSQAIAGGPRQETQYFGPGTRLLVL.

The CDR3 DNA is TGTGCCAGCAGCGTCCGGCCGAACACCGGGGAGCTGTTTTTT. This encodes CASSVRPNTGELFF. The rearrangement joins TRBV9 to TRBJ2-2; D not resolved. This CDR3 contains 14 residues. CDR1 is SGDLS, CDR2 YYNGEE, per germline. The germline V and J ends were trimmed by 2 bases and 0 bases, with 5 bases remaining between them. The variable domain in full, with the rest retrieved from reference TRBV9 and TRBJ2-2, is DSGVTQTPKHLITATGQRVTLRCSPRSGDLSVYWYQQSLDQGLQFLIQYYNGEERAKGNILERFSAQQFPDLHSELNLSSLELGDSALYFCASSVRPNTGELFFGEGSRLTVL.

This chain connects TRBV10-3 to TRBJ2-1, with 9 bases matching TRBD2. Losses at the gene ends were 8 bases for V and 2 bases for J; bases not matched to a gene: 7. The CDR3 loop spans 15 amino acids. Germline loops: CDR1 ENHRY, CDR2 SYGVKD. CDR3 DNA: TGTGCCATCCTGGGGAAGCGGGAGGCCTACAATGAGCAGTTCTTC. It codes for CAILGKREAYNEQFF.

This clonotype has at least ten counts. The V call is TRBV12-3 or TRBV12-4, the J call TRBJ2-7, with D possibly matching TRBD2 (7 bases). This CDR3 region has 16 residues. The V gene lost 2 bases and the J gene lost 1 base, with 15 bases spanning the gap. The CDR3 loop is CASSLRGGARSYEQYF. The CDR3 region has the DNA TGTGCCAGCAGTTTAAGGGGGGGGGCGAGATCCTACGAGCAGTACTTC.

This clonotype was seen only a few times. The chain has TRBV7-2 and TRBJ2-5, with 7 bases aligning to TRBD1. V was clipped by 5 bases and J by 4 bases; unmatched bases: 7. The length of the CDR3 is 14 residues. Germline V gene sequence: CDR1 SGHTA, CDR2 FQGNSA. The CDR3 spells CASSAGTARETQYF. Here the CDR3 DNA reads TGTGCCAGCAGCGCAGGGACAGCCCGAGAGACCCAGTACTTC.

The chain carries TRBV20-1 and TRBJ2-3; 7 nucleotides line up with TRBD1. The CDR3 is 15 residues long. Germline values: CDR1 DFQATT, CDR2 SNEGSKA (reference sequence). The V segment lost 3 bases and the J segment 1 base; nucleotides outside the gene matches: 7. The CDR3 reads CSARKNRGRTDTQYF. DNA of the CDR3: TGCAGTGCTAGGAAGAACAGGGGACGCACAGATACGCAGTATTTT.

The genes are TRBV3-1 and TRBJ2-1; 13 nucleotides agree with TRBD2. V shed 1 base, J shed 5 bases, and the junction held 2 bases outside the gene matches. The germline CDR1 and CDR2 sequences are LGHDT and YNNKEL (reference sequence). CDR3 length: 16 residues. Written as DNA, the CDR3 is TGTGCCAGCAGCCAAGGTGGACTAGCGGGAGACAATGAGCAGTTCTTC. It codes for CASSQGGLAGDNEQFF.

The rearrangement links TRBV6-2 or TRBV6-3 to TRBJ1-1; D is uncertain. Germline-derived CDR1 and CDR2 are MNHEY and SVGEGT. V dropped 6 bases and J dropped 7 bases, with 18 bases sitting between them. This CDR3 is built from 14 residues. The CDR3, as DNA: TGTGCCAGCAGAGACATACCCACATGGGGTGAAGCTTTCTTT. It codes for CASRDIPTWGEAFF.

This clonotype was detected a few times. The chain has TRBV20-1 and TRBJ1-1; perhaps TRBD1 as D (6 bases). Germline assignment: CDR1 DFQATT and CDR2 SNEGSKA (reference sequence). Trimming took off 2 bases at V and 0 bases at J, with 10 bases between the two ends. CDR3 length: 14 residues. This chain's CDR3 is CSARRQALNTEAFF. CDR3 in DNA: TGCAGTGCTAGACGACAGGCCCTGAACACTGAAGCTTTCTTT.

This rearrangement joins TRBV10-3 to TRBJ2-7; D remains unclear. The germline V gene encodes CDR1 ENHRY and CDR2 SYGVKD. The CDR3 runs to 11 residues. Trimming shortened V by 3 bases and J by 5 bases, and 5 bases separated the two germline ends. CDR3 DNA: TGTGCCATCAGTGAATTCGACGAGCAGTACTTC. Its protein is CAISEFDEQYF.

This clonotype was recorded many times. The chain combines TRBV29-1 with TRBJ1-4; 7 bases map to TRBD1. V shed 6 bases and J 4 bases; nucleotides not matched to a gene: 8. CDR3 size: 14 residues. Germline loops: CDR1 SQVTM, CDR2 ANQGSEA. The CDR3 nucleotides are TGCAGCGTCGCACCGGGACAGCATAATGAAAAACTGTTTTTT. Its translation is CSVAPGQHNEKLFF.

CDR3 protein: CASSLGLGVMEQFF. CDR3 DNA sequence: TGTGCCAGCAGCTTAGGTCTAGGGGTGATGGAGCAGTTCTTC. The V and J genes are TRBV7-6 and TRBJ2-1; D might be TRBD1 (5 bases). Trimming left V 1 base short and J 10 bases short, with 14 bases between. The CDR3 runs 14 residues. Germline lookup yields CDR1 SGHVS and CDR2 FNYEAQ.

V gene TRBV11-3 combines with J gene TRBJ2-2; 13 bases map to TRBD2. This CDR3 has 18 amino acids. V lost 5 bases to trimming and J lost 3 bases; unmatched junction nucleotides: 9. From germline, CDR1 is SGHNT and CDR2 YENEEA. The CDR3 coding sequence is TGTGCCAGCAGCCCGGGACTAGCGGGGAACAGGGACACCGGGGAGCTGTTTTTT. It encodes CASSPGLAGNRDTGELFF. Together with reference TRBV11-3 and TRBJ2-2, the CDR3 gives the full variable domain: EAGVVQSPRYKIIEKKQPVAFWCNPISGHNTLYWYLQNLGQGPELLIRYENEEAVDDSQLPKDRFSAERLKGVDSTLKIQPAELGDSAVYLCASSPGLAGNRDTGELFFGEGSRLTVL.

This clonotype was counted between two and nine times. V gene TRBV7-3 combines with J gene TRBJ2-1; the D gene is possibly TRBD2 (7 bases). V was pared by 5 bases and J by 7 bases, with 15 bases between. CDR1 is SGHTA, CDR2 FQGTGA, per germline. The CDR3 has 14 amino acids. This chain's CDR3 is CASSLGRGRNEQFF. CDR3 bases: TGTGCCAGCAGCCTAGGGAGGGGGAGAAATGAGCAGTTCTTC.

There are many counts of this clonotype. J is TRBJ2-7 and V is TRBV11-1; 9 nucleotides agree with TRBD1. The CDR3 loop spans 15 amino acids. Germline-derived CDR1 and CDR2 are SGHAT and FQDESV (reference sequence). Trimming took 4 bases from V and 2 from J; bases not matched to a gene: 6. The CDR3 bases are TGTGCCAGCAGCTCAGCCGGGACAGGGACCTACGAGCAGTACTTC. Translated: CASSSAGTGTYEQYF. The entire variable domain, with the rest obtained from reference TRBV11-1 and TRBJ2-7, is as follows: EAEVAQSPRYKITEKSQAVAFWCDPISGHATLYWYRQILGQGPELLVQFQDESVVDDSQLPKDRFSAERLKGVDSTLKIQPAELGDSAMYLCASSSAGTGTYEQYFGPGTRLTVT.

The chain combines TRBV20-1 with TRBJ1-2; D is unclear. V was shortened by 1 base and J by 2 bases, with 8 bases between the two germline ends. In germline, CDR1 is DFQATT, CDR2 SNEGSKA (reference sequence). The CDR3 length is 13 residues. The CDR3 region has the DNA TGCAGTGCTAGAGGGGCGGAAAACTATGGCTACACCTTC. It encodes CSARGAENYGYTF.

This clonotype was recorded a few times. This rearrangement joins TRBV20-1 to TRBJ2-5; TRBD2 matches at 9 bases. Germline CDR1 reads DFQATT; CDR2 reads SNEGSKA (reference sequence). Losses at the gene ends were 6 bases for V and 11 bases for J; bases not matched to a gene: 13. The CDR3 has 13 residues. The CDR3 region has the DNA TGCAGTGCCATGACTAGCGGACCGGGGGAGCAGTACTTC. Translated, it gives CSAMTSGPGEQYF.

This clonotype has a handful of counts. The chain couples TRBV2 to TRBJ2-1; D is perhaps TRBD2 (6 bases). The V gene's germline CDR1 is SNHLY and CDR2 FYNNEI. V gave up 6 bases and J gave up 0 bases, with 9 bases separating them. This CDR3 is 14 amino acids long. The CDR3 nucleotides read TGTGCCAGCAGGGGACTGAGCTCCTACAATGAGCAGTTCTTC. It translates to CASRGLSSYNEQFF.

The chain joins TRBV4-3 to TRBJ1-4; 7 bases map to TRBD1. The CDR3 has 17 residues. Unmatched junction bases numbered 12, after V lost 0 bases and J lost 8 bases. In germline, CDR1 is LGHNA, CDR2 YSLEER. The CDR3 sequence: CASSQDMGPGGGEKLFF. The CDR3 nucleotides are TGCGCCAGCAGCCAAGATATGGGGCCAGGGGGTGGGGAAAAACTGTTTTTT.

The J gene is TRBJ1-5, the V gene TRBV7-9, with unresolved D. V lost 5 bases, J lost 7 bases, and 18 bases lay in between. Germline V gene lookup returns CDR1 SEHNR and CDR2 FQNEAQ (reference sequence). The CDR3 has 15 amino acids. CDR3 region: CASSPGTVYPQPQHF. As DNA, the CDR3 is TGTGCCAGCAGCCCCGGCACAGTTTACCCGCAGCCCCAGCATTTT.

This clonotype was detected ten times or more. V gene TRBV29-1 combines with J gene TRBJ2-7; no clear D gene. The germline CDR1 and CDR2 sequences are SQVTM and ANQGSEA. Deletions cut 0 bases from V and 3 bases from J, with 6 bases between. The CDR3 consists of 12 residues. This chain's CDR3 is CSVEDPLYEQYF. DNA of the CDR3: TGCAGCGTTGAAGATCCGCTCTACGAGCAGTACTTC.

Of note for this clonotype: A single base separates this from a much larger clone, so it may be a read error. The chain carries TRBV20-1 and TRBJ2-7, with D unclear. V dropped 5 bases and J dropped 7 bases, with 9 bases sitting between them. The V gene's germline CDR1 is DFQATT and CDR2 SNEGSKA (reference sequence). The CDR3 runs 10 residues. CDR3 protein: CSAYRREQYF. DNA for the CDR3: TGCAGTGCTTATCGCCGTGAGCAGTACTTC.